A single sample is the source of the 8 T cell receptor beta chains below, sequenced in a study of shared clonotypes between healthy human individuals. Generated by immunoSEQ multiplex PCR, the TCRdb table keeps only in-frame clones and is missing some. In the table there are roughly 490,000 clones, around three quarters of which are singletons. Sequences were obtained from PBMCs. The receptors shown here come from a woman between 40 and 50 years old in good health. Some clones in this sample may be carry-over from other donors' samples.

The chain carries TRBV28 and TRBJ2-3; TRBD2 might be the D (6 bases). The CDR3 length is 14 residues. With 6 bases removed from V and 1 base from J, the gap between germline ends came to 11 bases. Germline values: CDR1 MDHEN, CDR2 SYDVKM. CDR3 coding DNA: TGTGCCAGCAGCGGAGGGGTCGGCACAGATACGCAGTATTTT. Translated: CASSGGVGTDTQYF. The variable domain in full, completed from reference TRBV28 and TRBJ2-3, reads DVKVTQSSRYLVKRTGEKVFLECVQDMDHENMFWYRQDPGLGLRLIYFSYDVKMKEKGDIPEGYSVSREKKERFSLILESASTNQTSMYLCASSGGVGTDTQYFGPGTRLTVL.

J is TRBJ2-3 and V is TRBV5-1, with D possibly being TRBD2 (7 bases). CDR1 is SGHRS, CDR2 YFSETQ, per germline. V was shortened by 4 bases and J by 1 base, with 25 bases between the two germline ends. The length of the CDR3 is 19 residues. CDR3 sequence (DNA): TGCGCCAGCAGCATAACGGGGGCGCGGGCGGGAGTACGCACAGATACGCAGTATTTT. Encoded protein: CASSITGARAGVRTDTQYF.

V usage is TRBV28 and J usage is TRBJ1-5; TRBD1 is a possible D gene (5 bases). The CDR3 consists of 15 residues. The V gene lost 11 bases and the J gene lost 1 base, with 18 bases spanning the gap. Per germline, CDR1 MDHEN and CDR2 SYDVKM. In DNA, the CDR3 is TGTGCCTCTAAGATGGCAGGGCCCAGCAATCAGCCCCAGCATTTT. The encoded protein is CASKMAGPSNQPQHF.

The CDR3 DNA follows: TGTGCCAGCAGCCCAAGGACAGGGTTCGCCGGGGAGCTGTTTTTT. Its protein is CASSPRTGFAGELFF. This chain links TRBV11-2 with TRBJ2-2, with 8 bases matching TRBD1. The CDR3 covers 15 residues. The J segment lost 6 bases and the V segment lost 5 bases, leaving 8 bases of the junction unmatched. Germline CDR1 SGHAT, CDR2 FQNNGV.

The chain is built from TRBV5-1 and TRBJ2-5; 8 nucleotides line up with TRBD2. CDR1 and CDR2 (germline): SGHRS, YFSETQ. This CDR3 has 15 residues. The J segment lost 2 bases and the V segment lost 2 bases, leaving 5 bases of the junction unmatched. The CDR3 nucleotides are TGCGCCAGCAGCTTCCGGGAGGGTGGGCAAGAGACCCAGTACTTC. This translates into CASSFREGGQETQYF.

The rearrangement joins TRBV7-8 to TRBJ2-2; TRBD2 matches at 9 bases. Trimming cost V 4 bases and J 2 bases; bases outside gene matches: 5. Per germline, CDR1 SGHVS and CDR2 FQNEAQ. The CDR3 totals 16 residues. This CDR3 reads CASSSLAGVNTGELFF. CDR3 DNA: TGTGCCAGCAGCTCCTTAGCGGGAGTCAACACCGGGGAGCTGTTTTTT.

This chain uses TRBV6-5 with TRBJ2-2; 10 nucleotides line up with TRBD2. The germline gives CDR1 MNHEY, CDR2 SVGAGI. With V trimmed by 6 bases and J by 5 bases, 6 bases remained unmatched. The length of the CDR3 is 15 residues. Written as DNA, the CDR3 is TGTGCCAGCAGGGGGAGCGGGAGGGAGACCGGGGAGCTGTTTTTT. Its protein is CASRGSGRETGELFF.

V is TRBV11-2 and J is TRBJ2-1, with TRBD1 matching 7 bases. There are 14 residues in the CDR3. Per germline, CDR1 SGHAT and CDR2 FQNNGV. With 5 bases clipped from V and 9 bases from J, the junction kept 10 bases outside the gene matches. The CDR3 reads CASSARQGWGEQFF. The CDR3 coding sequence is TGTGCCAGCAGCGCAAGACAGGGTTGGGGTGAGCAGTTCTTC.